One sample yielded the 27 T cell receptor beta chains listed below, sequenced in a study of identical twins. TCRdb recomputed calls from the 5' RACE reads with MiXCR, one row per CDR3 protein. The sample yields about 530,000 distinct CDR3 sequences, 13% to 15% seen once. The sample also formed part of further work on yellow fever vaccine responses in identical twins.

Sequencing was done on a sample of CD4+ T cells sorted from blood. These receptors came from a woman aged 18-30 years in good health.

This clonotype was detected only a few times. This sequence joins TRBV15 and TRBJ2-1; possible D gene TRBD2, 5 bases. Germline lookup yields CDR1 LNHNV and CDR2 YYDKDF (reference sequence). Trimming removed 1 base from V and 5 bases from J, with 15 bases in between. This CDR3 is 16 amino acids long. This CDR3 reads CATSRARLADNNEQFF. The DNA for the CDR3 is TGTGCCACCAGCAGAGCCAGGCTAGCCGATAACAATGAGCAGTTCTTC.

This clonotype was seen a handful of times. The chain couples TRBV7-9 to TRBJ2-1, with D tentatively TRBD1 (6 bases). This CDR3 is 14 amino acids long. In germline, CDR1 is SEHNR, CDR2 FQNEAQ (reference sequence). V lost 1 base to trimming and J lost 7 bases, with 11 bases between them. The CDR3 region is CASSLVTQGNEQFF. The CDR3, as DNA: TGTGCCAGCAGCTTAGTTACCCAGGGGAATGAGCAGTTCTTC.

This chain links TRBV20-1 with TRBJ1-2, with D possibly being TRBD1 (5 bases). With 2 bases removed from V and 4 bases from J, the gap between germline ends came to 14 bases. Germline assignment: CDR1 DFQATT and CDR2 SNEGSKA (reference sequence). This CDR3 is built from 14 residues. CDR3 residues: CSARFPGVFYGYTF. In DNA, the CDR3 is TGCAGTGCTAGATTTCCGGGGGTATTCTATGGCTACACCTTC.

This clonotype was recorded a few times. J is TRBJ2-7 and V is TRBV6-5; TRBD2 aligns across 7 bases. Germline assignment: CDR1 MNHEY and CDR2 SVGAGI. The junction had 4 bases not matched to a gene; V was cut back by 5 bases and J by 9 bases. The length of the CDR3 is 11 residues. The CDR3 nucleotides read TGTGCCAGCAGTGGGGGGGTCGGGCAGTACTTC. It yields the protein CASSGGVGQYF.

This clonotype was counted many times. CDR3 residues: CSVVSNSYNEQFF. The CDR3, as DNA: TGCAGCGTTGTTAGTAACTCCTACAATGAGCAGTTCTTC. This chain connects TRBV29-1 to TRBJ2-1; D unresolved. Germline CDR1 reads SQVTM; CDR2 reads ANQGSEA. The germline V and J ends were trimmed by 4 bases and 0 bases, with 7 bases remaining between them. This CDR3 comprises 13 residues.

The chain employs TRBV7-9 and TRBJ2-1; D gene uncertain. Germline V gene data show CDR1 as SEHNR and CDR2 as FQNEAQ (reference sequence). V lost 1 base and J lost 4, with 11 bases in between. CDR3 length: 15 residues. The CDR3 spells CASSLVVGLYNEQFF. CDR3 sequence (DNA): TGTGCCAGCAGCTTAGTGGTGGGTCTTTACAATGAGCAGTTCTTC.

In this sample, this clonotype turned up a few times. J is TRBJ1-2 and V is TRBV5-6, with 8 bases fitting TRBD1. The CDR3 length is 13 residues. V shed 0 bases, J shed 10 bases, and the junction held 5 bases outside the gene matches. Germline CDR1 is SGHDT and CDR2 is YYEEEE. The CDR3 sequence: CASSLGTGFSYTF. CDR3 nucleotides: TGTGCCAGCAGCTTGGGGACAGGGTTTTCCTACACCTTC.

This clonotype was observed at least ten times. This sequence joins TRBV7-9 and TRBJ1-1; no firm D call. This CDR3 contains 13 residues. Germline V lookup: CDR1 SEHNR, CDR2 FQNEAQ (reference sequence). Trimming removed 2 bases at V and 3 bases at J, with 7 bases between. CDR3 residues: CASSLRSDTEAFF. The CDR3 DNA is TGTGCCAGCAGCTTAAGGTCCGACACTGAAGCTTTCTTT.

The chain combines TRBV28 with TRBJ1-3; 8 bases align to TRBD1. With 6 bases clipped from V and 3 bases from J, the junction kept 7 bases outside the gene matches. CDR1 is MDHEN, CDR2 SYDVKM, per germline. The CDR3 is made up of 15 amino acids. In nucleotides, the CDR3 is TGTGCCAGCAGCCCAGGGGGCTCTGGTGGAAACACCATATATTTT. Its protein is CASSPGGSGGNTIYF.

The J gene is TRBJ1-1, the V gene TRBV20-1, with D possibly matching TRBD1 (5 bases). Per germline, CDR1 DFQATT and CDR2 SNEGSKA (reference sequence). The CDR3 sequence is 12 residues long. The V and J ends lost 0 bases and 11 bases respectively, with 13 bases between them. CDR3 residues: CSARDLSWGAFF. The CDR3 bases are TGCAGTGCTAGAGATTTGTCTTGGGGGGCTTTCTTT.

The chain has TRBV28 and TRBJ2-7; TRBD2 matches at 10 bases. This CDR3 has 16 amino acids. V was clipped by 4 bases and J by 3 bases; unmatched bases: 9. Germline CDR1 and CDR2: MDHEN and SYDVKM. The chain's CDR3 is CASSSPGLAIHYEQYF. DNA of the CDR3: TGTGCCAGCAGTTCACCGGGACTAGCGATCCACTACGAGCAGTACTTC. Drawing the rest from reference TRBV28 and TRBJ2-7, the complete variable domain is DVKVTQSSRYLVKRTGEKVFLECVQDMDHENMFWYRQDPGLGLRLIYFSYDVKMKEKGDIPEGYSVSREKKERFSLILESASTNQTSMYLCASSSPGLAIHYEQYFGPGTRLTVT.

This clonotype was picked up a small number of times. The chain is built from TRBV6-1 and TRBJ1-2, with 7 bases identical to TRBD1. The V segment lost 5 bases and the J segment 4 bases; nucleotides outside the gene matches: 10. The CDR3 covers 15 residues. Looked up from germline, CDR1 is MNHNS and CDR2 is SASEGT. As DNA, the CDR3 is TGTGCCAGCAGTAAACTACAGGGGCCGGGCTATGGCTACACCTTC. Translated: CASSKLQGPGYGYTF.

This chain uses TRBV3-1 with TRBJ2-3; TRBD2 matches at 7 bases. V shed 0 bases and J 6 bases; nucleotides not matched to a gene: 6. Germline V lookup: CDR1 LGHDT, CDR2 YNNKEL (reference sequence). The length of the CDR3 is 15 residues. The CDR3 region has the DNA TGTGCCAGCAGCCAAGACCCGACTAGCAGCGATACGCAGTATTTT. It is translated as CASSQDPTSSDTQYF.

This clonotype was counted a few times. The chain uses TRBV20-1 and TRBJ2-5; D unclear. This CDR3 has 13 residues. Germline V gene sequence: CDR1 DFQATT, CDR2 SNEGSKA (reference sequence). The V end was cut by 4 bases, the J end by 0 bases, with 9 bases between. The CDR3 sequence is CSAKSLDQETQYF. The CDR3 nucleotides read TGCAGTGCTAAGTCACTGGACCAAGAGACCCAGTACTTC.

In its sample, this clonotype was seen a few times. The CDR3 reads CASSSSGIIRYGQYF. DNA of the CDR3: TGTGCCAGCAGCTCTAGCGGGATCATTAGGTATGGGCAGTATTTT. V is TRBV7-2 and J is TRBJ2-3; 9 bases are a match to TRBD2. Germline values: CDR1 SGHTA, CDR2 FQGNSA. The CDR3 length is 15 residues. V gave up 4 bases and J gave up 11 bases; unmatched junction bases: 13.

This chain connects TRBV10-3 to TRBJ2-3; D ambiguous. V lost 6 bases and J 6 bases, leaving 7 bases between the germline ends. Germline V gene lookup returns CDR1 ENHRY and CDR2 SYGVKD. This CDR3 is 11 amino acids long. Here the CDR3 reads CAISADDTQYF. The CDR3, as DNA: TGTGCCATCAGCGCAGATGATACGCAGTATTTT.

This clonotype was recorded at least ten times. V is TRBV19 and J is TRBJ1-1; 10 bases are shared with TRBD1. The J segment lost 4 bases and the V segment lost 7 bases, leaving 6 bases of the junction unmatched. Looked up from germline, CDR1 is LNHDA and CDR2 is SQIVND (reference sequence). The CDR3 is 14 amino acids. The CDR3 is CASTGTGVSTEAFF. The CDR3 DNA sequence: TGTGCCAGTACCGGGACAGGGGTGAGCACTGAAGCTTTCTTT.

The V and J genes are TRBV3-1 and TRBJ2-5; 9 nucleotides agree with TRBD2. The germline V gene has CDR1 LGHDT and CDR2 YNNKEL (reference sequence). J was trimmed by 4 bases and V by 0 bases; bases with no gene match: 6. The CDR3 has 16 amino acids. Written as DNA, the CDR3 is TGTGCCAGCAGCCAAGATATCAGCGGGAGGAGAGAGACCCAGTACTTC. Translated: CASSQDISGRRETQYF.

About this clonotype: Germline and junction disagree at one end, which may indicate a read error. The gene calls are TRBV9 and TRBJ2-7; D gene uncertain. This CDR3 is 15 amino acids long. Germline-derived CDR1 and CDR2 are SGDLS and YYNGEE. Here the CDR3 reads CASSVSIGPSCEQYF. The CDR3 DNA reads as TGTGCCAGCAGCGTAAGTATCGGACCTTCCTGCGAGCAGTACTTC.

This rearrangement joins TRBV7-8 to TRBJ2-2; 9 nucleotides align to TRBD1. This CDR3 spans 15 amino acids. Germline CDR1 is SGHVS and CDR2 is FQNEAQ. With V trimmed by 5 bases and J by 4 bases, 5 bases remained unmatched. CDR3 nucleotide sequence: TGTGCCAGCAGCCAGGGACAGGGCTTCACCGGGGAGCTGTTTTTT. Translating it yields CASSQGQGFTGELFF.

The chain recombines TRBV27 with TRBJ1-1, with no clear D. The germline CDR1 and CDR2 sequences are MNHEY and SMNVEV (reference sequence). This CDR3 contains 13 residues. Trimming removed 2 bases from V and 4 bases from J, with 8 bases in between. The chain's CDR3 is CASSLTVSTEAFF. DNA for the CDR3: TGTGCCAGCAGTTTAACTGTGAGCACTGAAGCTTTCTTT.

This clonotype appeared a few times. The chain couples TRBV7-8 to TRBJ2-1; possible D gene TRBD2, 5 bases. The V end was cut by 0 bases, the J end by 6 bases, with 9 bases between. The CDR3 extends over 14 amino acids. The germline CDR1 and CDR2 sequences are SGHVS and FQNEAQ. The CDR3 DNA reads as TGTGCCAGCAGCTTAGCGGGAGAGTTCAATGAGCAGTTCTTC. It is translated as CASSLAGEFNEQFF.

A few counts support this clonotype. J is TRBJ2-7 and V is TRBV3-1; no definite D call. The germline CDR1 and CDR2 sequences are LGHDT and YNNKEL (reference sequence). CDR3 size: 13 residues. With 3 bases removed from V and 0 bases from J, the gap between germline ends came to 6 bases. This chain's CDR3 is CASSQKSSYEQYF. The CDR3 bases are TGTGCCAGCAGCCAGAAGAGCTCCTACGAGCAGTACTTC.

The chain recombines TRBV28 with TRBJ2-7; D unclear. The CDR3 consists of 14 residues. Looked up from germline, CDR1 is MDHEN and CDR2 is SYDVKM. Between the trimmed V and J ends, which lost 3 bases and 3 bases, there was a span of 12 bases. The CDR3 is CASSLEYRHYEQYF. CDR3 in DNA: TGTGCCAGCAGTTTGGAGTACAGACACTACGAGCAGTACTTC.

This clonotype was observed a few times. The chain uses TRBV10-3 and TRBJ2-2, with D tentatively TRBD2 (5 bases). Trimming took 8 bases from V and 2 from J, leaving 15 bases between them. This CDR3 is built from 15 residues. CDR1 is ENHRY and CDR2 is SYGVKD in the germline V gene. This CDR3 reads CAISPGGLNTGELFF. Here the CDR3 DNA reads TGTGCCATCTCGCCAGGCGGGTTAAACACCGGGGAGCTGTTTTTT.

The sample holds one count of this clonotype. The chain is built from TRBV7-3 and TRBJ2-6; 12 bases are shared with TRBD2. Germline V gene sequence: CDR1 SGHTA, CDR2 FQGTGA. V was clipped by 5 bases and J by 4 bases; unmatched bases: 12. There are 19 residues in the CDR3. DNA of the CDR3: TGTGCCAGCAGCCCAAGACTAGCGGGAGTAGGAAGCGGGGCCAACGTCCTGACTTTC. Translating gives CASSPRLAGVGSGANVLTF.

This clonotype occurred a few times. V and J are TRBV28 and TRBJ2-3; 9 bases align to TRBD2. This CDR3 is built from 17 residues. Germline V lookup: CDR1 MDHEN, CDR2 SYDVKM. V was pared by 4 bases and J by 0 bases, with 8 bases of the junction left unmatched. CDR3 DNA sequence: TGTGCCAGCAGTTCTCCTACTAGCGGGTTGAGCACAGATACGCAGTATTTT. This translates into CASSSPTSGLSTDTQYF.